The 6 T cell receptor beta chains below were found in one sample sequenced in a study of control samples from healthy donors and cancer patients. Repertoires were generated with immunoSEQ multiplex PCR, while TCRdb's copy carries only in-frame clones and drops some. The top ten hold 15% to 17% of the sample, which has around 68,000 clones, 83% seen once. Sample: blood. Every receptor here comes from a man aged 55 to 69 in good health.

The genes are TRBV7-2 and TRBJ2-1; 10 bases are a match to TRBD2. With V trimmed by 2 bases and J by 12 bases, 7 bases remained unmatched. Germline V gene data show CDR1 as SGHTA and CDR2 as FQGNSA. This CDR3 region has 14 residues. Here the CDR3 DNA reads TGTGCCAGCAGCTTAACGGCTAGCGGGAGAGTGCAGTTCTTC. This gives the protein CASSLTASGRVQFF.

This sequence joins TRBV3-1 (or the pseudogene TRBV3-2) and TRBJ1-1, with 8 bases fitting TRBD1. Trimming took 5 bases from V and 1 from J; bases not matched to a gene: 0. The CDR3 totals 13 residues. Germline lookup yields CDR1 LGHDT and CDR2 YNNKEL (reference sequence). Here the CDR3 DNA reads TGTGCCAGCAGCGGACAGGGGAACACTGAAGCTTTCTTT. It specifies CASSGQGNTEAFF.

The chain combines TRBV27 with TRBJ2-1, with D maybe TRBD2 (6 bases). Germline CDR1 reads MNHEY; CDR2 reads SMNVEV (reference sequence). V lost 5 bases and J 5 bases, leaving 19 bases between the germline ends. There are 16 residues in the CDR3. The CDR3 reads CASSPLVTGANNEQFF. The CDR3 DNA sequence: TGTGCCAGCAGTCCATTGGTAACGGGAGCCAACAATGAGCAGTTCTTC.

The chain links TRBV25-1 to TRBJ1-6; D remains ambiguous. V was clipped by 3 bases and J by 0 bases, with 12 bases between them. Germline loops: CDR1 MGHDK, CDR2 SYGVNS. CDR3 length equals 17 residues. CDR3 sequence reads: CASSEPSGSSYNSPLHF. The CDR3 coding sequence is TGTGCCAGCAGTGAGCCTTCCGGAAGCTCCTATAATTCACCCCTCCACTTT.

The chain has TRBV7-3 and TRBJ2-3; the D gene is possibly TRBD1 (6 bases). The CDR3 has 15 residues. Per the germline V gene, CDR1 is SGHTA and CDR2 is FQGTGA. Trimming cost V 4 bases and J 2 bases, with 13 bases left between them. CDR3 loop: CASSSQGLVTDTQYF. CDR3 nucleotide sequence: TGTGCCAGCAGCTCGCAGGGGTTGGTCACAGATACGCAGTATTTT. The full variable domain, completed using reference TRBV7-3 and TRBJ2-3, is GAGVSQTPSNKVTEKGKYVELRCDPISGHTALYWYRQSLGQGPEFLIYFQGTGAADDSGLPNDRFFAVRPEGSVSTLKIQRTERGDSAVYLCASSSQGLVTDTQYFGPGTRLTVL.

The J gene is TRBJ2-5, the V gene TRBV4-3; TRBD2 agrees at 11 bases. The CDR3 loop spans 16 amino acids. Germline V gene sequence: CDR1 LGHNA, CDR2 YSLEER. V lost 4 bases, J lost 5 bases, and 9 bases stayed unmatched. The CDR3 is CASSLQLAGVGETQYF. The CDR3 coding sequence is TGCGCCAGCAGCCTCCAACTAGCGGGAGTGGGTGAGACCCAGTACTTC.